The 5 T cell receptor beta chains given below trace back to one sample, sequenced in a study of T cell responses to AZD1222 COVID-19 vaccine. This table comes from immunoSEQ multiplex PCR, and its TCRdb copy is limited to in-frame clones, with some not included. The table lists under 85,000 clones, approximately 91% of them singletons, with more than 5% in the top ten. The source was peripheral blood, collected on day 0 of MenACWY control vaccination. All receptors derive from an adult in good health.

CDR3 sequence (DNA): TGCGCCAGCAGCTTGGTTCGGCTAGCGGGGGCAGATGAGCAGTTCTTC. It yields the protein CASSLVRLAGADEQFF. The chain is built from TRBV5-1 and TRBJ2-1; 10 bases are shared with TRBD2. Per germline, CDR1 SGHRS and CDR2 YFSETQ. J lost 8 bases, V lost 0 bases, and 8 bases had no gene match. The length of the CDR3 is 16 residues.

J is TRBJ1-3 and V is TRBV5-1, with 10 bases lining up with TRBD1. V lost 0 bases, J lost 6 bases, and 3 bases stayed unmatched. The CDR3 consists of 15 residues. The V gene's germline CDR1 is SGHRS and CDR2 YFSETQ. The chain's CDR3 is CASSLGQGAENTIYF. The DNA for the CDR3 is TGCGCCAGCAGCTTGGGACAGGGGGCTGAAAACACCATATATTTT.

V and J are TRBV4-1 and TRBJ2-3; 11 positions agree with TRBD2. CDR3 length equals 15 residues. CDR1 MGHRA and CDR2 YSYEKL come from the germline V gene. Trimming removed 4 bases from V and 5 bases from J; junction bases left unmatched: 5. Here the CDR3 reads CASSLSGGAGDTQYF. The CDR3 DNA is TGCGCCAGCAGCCTTAGCGGGGGGGCCGGAGATACGCAGTATTTT.

The rearrangement uses TRBV7-2 and TRBJ2-2, with 7 positions matching TRBD2. Germline V gene data show CDR1 as SGHTA and CDR2 as FQGNSA. V lost 5 bases, J lost 0 bases, and 3 bases stayed unmatched. The CDR3 runs 15 residues. The CDR3 coding sequence is TGTGCCAGCAGCGTCGGGACTACGAACACCGGGGAGCTGTTTTTT. This codes for CASSVGTTNTGELFF. The full variable domain, in which reference TRBV7-2 and TRBJ2-2 provide the parts outside the CDR3, is GAGVSQSPSNKVTEKGKDVELRCDPISGHTALYWYRQSLGQGLEFLIYFQGNSAPDKSGLPSDRFSAERTGGSVSTLTIQRTQQEDSAVYLCASSVGTTNTGELFFGEGSRLTVL.

The chain recombines TRBV16 with TRBJ1-1, with a tentative D call TRBD1 (6 bases). With 4 bases removed from V and 0 bases from J, the gap between germline ends came to 18 bases. Germline CDR1 is KGHSY and CDR2 is FQNENV. The CDR3 sequence is 17 residues long. The CDR3 sequence: CASSPRRAGAMNTEAFF. The DNA for the CDR3 is TGTGCCAGCAGCCCGCGGAGGGCAGGGGCCATGAACACTGAAGCTTTCTTT.